Shown below are 22 T cell receptor beta chains from a single sample sequenced in a study of blood T cell repertoires in COVID-19. Generated by immunoSEQ multiplex PCR, the TCRdb table keeps only in-frame clones and is missing some. The sample carries about 130,000 clones, about four fifths recorded once. Sequencing was done on a sample of peripheral blood. The receptors come from a woman in her 30s who had recovered from COVID-19.

V and J are TRBV3-1 (or the pseudogene TRBV3-2) and TRBJ2-5; TRBD1 matches 10 bases. V gave up 2 bases and J gave up 4 bases; unmatched junction bases: 7. Germline CDR1 is LGHDT and CDR2 is YNNKEL (reference sequence). The CDR3 contains 16 residues. In DNA form, the CDR3 reads TGTGCCAGCAGCCAAAGACAGGGGGCTAGTCGAGAGACCCAGTACTTC. It encodes CASSQRQGASRETQYF.

The J gene is TRBJ2-2, the V gene TRBV5-4, with D tentatively TRBD2 (6 bases). Germline CDR1 and CDR2: SGHNT and YYREEE (reference sequence). This CDR3 is built from 16 residues. Trimming took 0 bases from V and 1 from J, leaving 10 bases between them. This CDR3 is CASSLGGTQNTGELFF. DNA of the CDR3: TGTGCCAGCAGCTTGGGCGGGACTCAGAACACCGGGGAGCTGTTTTTT.

The chain is built from TRBV7-9 and TRBJ1-4; 8 nucleotides align to TRBD1. Unmatched junction bases numbered 5, after V lost 3 bases and J lost 5 bases. Germline CDR1 and CDR2: SEHNR and FQNEAQ (reference sequence). This CDR3 has 15 amino acids. The CDR3 is CASSFLGTGNEKLFF. In nucleotides, the CDR3 is TGTGCCAGCAGCTTCCTCGGGACAGGAAATGAAAAACTGTTTTTT.

V and J are TRBV2 and TRBJ2-7; D is unclear. Germline CDR1 reads SNHLY; CDR2 reads FYNNEI. This CDR3 has 14 residues. V was trimmed by 1 base and J by 3 bases, leaving 10 bases between them. Written as DNA, the CDR3 is TGTGCCAGCAGTGAAGTCCACCAGTTCTACGAGCAGTACTTC. Amino acids: CASSEVHQFYEQYF.

There are a few counts of this clone. This chain joins TRBV7-6 and TRBJ1-2; D is undetermined. This CDR3 has 13 amino acids. Trimming shortened V by 5 bases and J by 6 bases, and 13 bases separated the two germline ends. Germline V CDR1 and CDR2: SGHVS, FNYEAQ. CDR3 residues: CASSLQNRDGYTF. Here the CDR3 DNA reads TGTGCCAGCAGCCTACAGAATCGAGATGGCTACACCTTC.

This chain uses TRBV19 with TRBJ2-1, with 11 bases that match TRBD1. The CDR3 has 14 amino acids. CDR1 is LNHDA and CDR2 is SQIVND in the germline V gene (reference sequence). V was pared by 4 bases and J by 6 bases, with 2 bases of the junction left unmatched. The CDR3 here is CASSKDRGPNEQFF. CDR3 in DNA: TGTGCCAGTAGTAAGGACAGGGGGCCCAATGAGCAGTTCTTC.

This chain uses TRBV7-9 with TRBJ1-4; TRBD1 matches 7 bases. The V gene end was trimmed by 2 bases and the J gene end by 5 bases; junction bases not matched to a gene: 8. This CDR3 has 16 residues. Germline CDR1 and CDR2: SEHNR and FQNEAQ (reference sequence). The CDR3 protein is CASSLIPGQPNEKLFF. CDR3 nucleotides: TGTGCCAGCAGCTTAATTCCGGGACAGCCGAATGAAAAACTGTTTTTT.

The gene calls are TRBV7-9 and TRBJ1-1, with 8 bases lining up with TRBD1. V shed 5 bases, J shed 8 bases, and the junction held 4 bases outside the gene matches. Germline assignment: CDR1 SEHNR and CDR2 FQNEAQ (reference sequence). The CDR3 is made up of 12 amino acids. CDR3 amino acids: CASSPDRGEAFF. The CDR3 bases are TGTGCCAGCAGCCCCGACAGGGGAGAAGCTTTCTTT. Combining the CDR3 with reference TRBV7-9 and TRBJ1-1 gives the whole variable domain DTGVSQNPRHKITKRGQNVTFRCDPISEHNRLYWYRQTLGQGPEFLTYFQNEAQLEKSRLLSDRFSAERPKGSFSTLEIQRTEQGDSAMYLCASSPDRGEAFFGQGTRLTVV.

The chain has TRBV7-9 and TRBJ1-5; no reliable D call. V lost 0 bases and J 8 bases, leaving 14 bases between the germline ends. The germline CDR1 and CDR2 sequences are SEHNR and FQNEAQ (reference sequence). CDR3 length equals 15 residues. In DNA, the CDR3 is TGTGCCAGCAGCTTAGCGGGGTCCAGCGGTGAGCCCCAGCATTTT. It translates to CASSLAGSSGEPQHF. The full variable domain, in which reference TRBV7-9 and TRBJ1-5 provide the parts outside the CDR3, is DTGVSQNPRHKITKRGQNVTFRCDPISEHNRLYWYRQTLGQGPEFLTYFQNEAQLEKSRLLSDRFSAERPKGSFSTLEIQRTEQGDSAMYLCASSLAGSSGEPQHFGDGTRLSIL.

The J gene is TRBJ2-2, the V gene TRBV13; a possible D gene is TRBD2 (5 bases). CDR1 is PRHDT and CDR2 is FYEKMQ in the germline V gene (reference sequence). Trimming took off 4 bases at V and 4 bases at J, with 10 bases between the two ends. The CDR3 has 14 amino acids. The CDR3 loop is CASSSTGITGELFF. CDR3 bases: TGTGCCAGCAGCTCAACCGGGATCACCGGGGAGCTGTTTTTT. The full variable domain, its missing parts supplied by reference TRBV13 and TRBJ2-2, is AAGVIQSPRHLIKEKRETATLKCYPIPRHDTVYWYQQGPGQDPQFLISFYEKMQSDKGSIPDRFSAQQFSDYHSELNMSSLELGDSALYFCASSSTGITGELFFGEGSRLTVL.

Only one count was recorded for this clone. The chain combines TRBV29-1 with TRBJ1-1, with TRBD1 matching 9 bases. The V segment lost 5 bases and the J segment 1 base; nucleotides outside the gene matches: 2. The V gene's germline CDR1 is SQVTM and CDR2 ANQGSEA. This CDR3 has 13 amino acids. CDR3 loop: CSVSTGGNTEAFF. As DNA, the CDR3 is TGCAGCGTTTCGACAGGGGGGAACACTGAAGCTTTCTTT.

In this sample, this clone turned up once. The chain has TRBV25-1 and TRBJ1-6; 7 bases line up with TRBD1. The CDR3 loop spans 13 amino acids. Per germline, CDR1 MGHDK and CDR2 SYGVNS. Unmatched junction bases numbered 3, after V lost 3 bases and J lost 10 bases. CDR3 protein: CASSETGRSPLHF. The CDR3 region has the DNA TGTGCCAGCAGTGAGACAGGGCGATCACCCCTCCACTTT.

The chain couples TRBV6-8 to TRBJ2-2; maybe TRBD1 (5 bases). CDR1 MNHGY and CDR2 SAAAGT come from the germline V gene. The CDR3 covers 14 residues. The V and J ends lost 6 bases and 5 bases respectively, with 13 bases between them. The CDR3 region has the DNA TGTGCCAGCAGATCGGTAGGGGTTACCGGGGAGCTGTTTTTT. This encodes CASRSVGVTGELFF.

This chain uses TRBV6-5 with TRBJ2-7; 7 bases fit TRBD2. The CDR3 is made up of 14 amino acids. From germline, CDR1 is MNHEY and CDR2 SVGAGI. The trim removed 10 bases at V and 3 bases at J, leaving 12 bases unmatched. The CDR3 sequence: CAISSGTGGYEQYF. CDR3 DNA sequence: TGTGCCATCTCCAGCGGGACGGGCGGCTACGAGCAGTACTTC.

The rearrangement links TRBV10-2 to TRBJ1-5; no firm D call. The CDR3 has 16 residues. V was shortened by 3 bases and J by 3 bases, with 15 bases between the two germline ends. CDR1 is WSHSY, CDR2 SAAADI, per germline. As DNA, the CDR3 is TGCGCCAGCAGTGAAGATTCGACATCCCTCAATCAGCCCCAGCATTTT. It codes for CASSEDSTSLNQPQHF.

V usage is TRBV6-1 and J usage is TRBJ1-6; possible D gene TRBD1, 5 bases. V was clipped by 1 base and J by 9 bases, with 10 bases between them. The CDR3 extends over 14 amino acids. Germline values: CDR1 MNHNS, CDR2 SASEGT. The CDR3 reads CASSEVVGRSPLHF. The CDR3 DNA reads as TGTGCCAGCAGTGAAGTCGTGGGGCGTTCACCCCTCCACTTT.

The chain carries TRBV5-8 and TRBJ2-5; tentative D call: TRBD1 (6 bases). V was shortened by 4 bases and J by 1 base, with 11 bases between the two germline ends. From germline, CDR1 is SGHTS and CDR2 YDEGEE. CDR3 length equals 14 residues. Written as DNA, the CDR3 is TGTGCCAGCAGCCTAGGACAGTCCCAAGAGACCCAGTACTTC. It encodes CASSLGQSQETQYF.

The rearrangement links TRBV6-5 to TRBJ1-1; D perhaps matches TRBD1 (5 bases). The CDR3 runs to 15 residues. Germline CDR1 reads MNHEY; CDR2 reads SVGAGI. Trimming pared 2 bases from V and 0 bases from J, leaving 10 bases between. CDR3 amino acids: CASSYRAGLNTEAFF. DNA of the CDR3: TGTGCCAGCAGTTACCGGGCGGGACTGAACACTGAAGCTTTCTTT.

The CDR3 protein is CASSIRISTSGRAYEQYF. The CDR3 coding sequence is TGTGCCAGTAGTATACGAATATCGACTAGCGGGAGGGCATACGAGCAGTACTTC. The V call is TRBV19, the J call TRBJ2-7, with 14 bases lining up with TRBD2. J was trimmed by 4 bases and V by 2 bases; bases with no gene match: 10. This CDR3 is built from 18 residues. Germline CDR1 LNHDA, CDR2 SQIVND (reference sequence).

The sample holds one count of this clone. The J gene is TRBJ2-4, the V gene TRBV5-1; maybe TRBD2 (7 bases). CDR1 and CDR2 from the germline V gene are SGHRS and YFSETQ. The CDR3 loop spans 17 amino acids. Trimming took off 1 base at V and 1 base at J, with 15 bases between the two ends. The CDR3 DNA reads as TGCGCCAGCAGCTTGTCGGGGGGCGAAGGGGCCAAAAACATTCAGTACTTC. Translation gives CASSLSGGEGAKNIQYF.

V gene TRBV5-1 combines with J gene TRBJ2-5; the match to TRBD2 covers 13 bases. Germline CDR1 and CDR2: SGHRS and YFSETQ. Trimming took 2 bases from V and 0 from J; bases not matched to a gene: 13. The CDR3 sequence is 20 residues long. CDR3 region: CASSLSPRTSGSDNQETQYF. In DNA form, the CDR3 reads TGCGCCAGCAGCTTATCCCCGCGGACTAGCGGGAGCGATAACCAAGAGACCCAGTACTTC. Full variable domain (remainder filled in from reference TRBV5-1 and TRBJ2-5): KAGVTQTPRYLIKTRGQQVTLSCSPISGHRSVSWYQQTPGQGLQFLFEYFSETQRNKGNFPGRFSGRQFSNSRSEMNVSTLELGDSALYLCASSLSPRTSGSDNQETQYFGPGTRLLVL.

The gene calls are TRBV3-1 (or the pseudogene TRBV3-2) and TRBJ2-1; a possible D gene is TRBD2 (6 bases). The CDR3 is 15 amino acids. The V gene lost 1 base and the J gene lost 7 bases, with 14 bases spanning the gap. Germline-derived CDR1 and CDR2 are LGHDT and YNNKEL (reference sequence). CDR3 in DNA: TGTGCCAGCAGCCAAGGAAGCGGGCCCAGGAATGAGCAGTTCTTC. It specifies CASSQGSGPRNEQFF.